A single TCR beta chain is shown here with its context. Per the germline V gene, CDR1 is LNHNV and CDR2 is YYDKDF (reference sequence). V was pared by 0 bases and J by 5 bases, with 10 bases between. This CDR3 spans 14 amino acids. The PCR was carried out with 60 Vbeta primers and 13 Jbeta primers. Some clones are missing from TCRdb's copy, which holds only in-frame ones; the method was immunoSEQ multiplex PCR. The table shows under 150,000 clones, with over 70% occurring only once. The entry originates in a study of cytomegalovirus exposure and HLA in healthy donors. Study at large: Falling in the Caucasian-associated ancestry cluster were 81% of approximately 410 genotyped donors.

The V call is TRBV15, the J call TRBJ2-5; the D gene is possibly TRBD2 (5 bases). The specimen was PBMCs. This clonotype was sampled from a woman aged 18-29 years in good health and CMV-seronegative. CDR3 in amino acids: CATSRDRGTETQYF. The CDR3 DNA is TGTGCCACCAGCAGAGATCGGGGTACCGAGACCCAGTACTTC.